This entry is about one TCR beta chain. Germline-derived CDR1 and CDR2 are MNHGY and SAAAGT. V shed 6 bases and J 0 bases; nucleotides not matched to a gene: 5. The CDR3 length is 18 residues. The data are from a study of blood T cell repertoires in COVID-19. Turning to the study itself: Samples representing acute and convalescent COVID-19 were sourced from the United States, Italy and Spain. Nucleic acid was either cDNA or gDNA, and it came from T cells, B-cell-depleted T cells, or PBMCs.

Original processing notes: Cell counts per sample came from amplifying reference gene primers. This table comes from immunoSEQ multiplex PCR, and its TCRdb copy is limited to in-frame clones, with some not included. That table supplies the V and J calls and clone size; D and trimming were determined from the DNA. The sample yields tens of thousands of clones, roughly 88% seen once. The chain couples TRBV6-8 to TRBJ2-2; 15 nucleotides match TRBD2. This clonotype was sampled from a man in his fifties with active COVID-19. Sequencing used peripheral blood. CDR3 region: CASSHRTSGGANTGELFF. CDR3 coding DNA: TGTGCCAGCAGCCACAGGACTAGCGGGGGGGCGAACACCGGGGAGCTGTTTTTT.